This TCR beta chain was sequenced during a study of blood T cell repertoires in COVID-19. Looking at the study overall: Researchers got acute and convalescent COVID-19 samples from the United States, Italy and Spain. The analysed material was cDNA or gDNA that came from T cells, B-cell-depleted T cells, or PBMCs.

In the authors' methods: Estimation of nucleated cell counts was performed using reference gene primer amplification. Sequencing used immunoSEQ multiplex PCR; TCRdb keeps in-frame clones, though not all of them. That table supplies the V and J calls and clone size; D and trimming were determined from the DNA. The sample yields approximately 250,000 clones, roughly 86% seen once. From germline, CDR1 is MNHEY and CDR2 SVGAGI. V lost 7 bases, J lost 0 bases, and 8 bases stayed unmatched. The CDR3 runs to 15 residues. The Seattle site enrolled patients during active infection and followed them longitudinally.

The sequence was collected from a woman older than 75 with COVID-19, enrolled during active disease. This chain links TRBV6-5 with TRBJ1-2; TRBD1 matches 7 bases. Material: peripheral blood. The CDR3 sequence: CASTPDRTTNYGYTF. The CDR3 coding sequence is TGTGCCAGCACCCCGGACAGGACGACTAACTATGGCTACACCTTC.